A single sample is the source of the 3 T cell receptor beta chains below, sequenced in a study of long-term antiretroviral therapy in people with HIV. Sequencing relied on immunoSEQ assay v3.0, run at survey level. Sequenced by immunoSEQ multiplex PCR; TCRdb stores in-frame clones only, minus some. Found here are 35,000 to 40,000 clones, over 75% of them singletons; the top ten hold around 5%. Here the sequenced sample was unsorted PBMCs, taken 1.5 years after starting antiretroviral therapy. The receptors derive from a young man with HIV.

This clone was recorded once. This chain uses TRBV30 with TRBJ1-1; D remains unclear. The germline V gene encodes CDR1 GTSNPN and CDR2 SVGIG (reference sequence). The ends were cut back, 4 bases at V and 7 bases at J, with 10 bases in the middle. CDR3 length equals 11 residues. This CDR3 is CAWKGSSEAFF. DNA for the CDR3: TGTGCCTGGAAAGGGTCGAGTGAAGCTTTCTTT.

The chain has TRBV30 and TRBJ2-4, with D perhaps matching TRBD2 (5 bases). The CDR3 sequence is 16 residues long. The germline V and J ends were trimmed by 3 bases and 1 base, with 16 bases remaining between them. Germline V gene sequence: CDR1 GTSNPN, CDR2 SVGIG (reference sequence). The CDR3 loop reads CAWRIPGSGAKNIQYF. The CDR3 bases are TGTGCCTGGAGGATCCCGGGGAGTGGGGCCAAAAACATTCAGTACTTC.

The chain combines TRBV7-9 with TRBJ2-1; tentatively, D is TRBD1 (6 bases). V dropped 5 bases and J dropped 6 bases, with 11 bases sitting between them. CDR1 is SEHNR and CDR2 is FQNEAQ in the germline V gene (reference sequence). This CDR3 contains 13 residues. The CDR3 nucleotides are TGTGCCAGCAGCCCTAGACAGGCCAATGAGCAGTTCTTC. Protein sequence: CASSPRQANEQFF.